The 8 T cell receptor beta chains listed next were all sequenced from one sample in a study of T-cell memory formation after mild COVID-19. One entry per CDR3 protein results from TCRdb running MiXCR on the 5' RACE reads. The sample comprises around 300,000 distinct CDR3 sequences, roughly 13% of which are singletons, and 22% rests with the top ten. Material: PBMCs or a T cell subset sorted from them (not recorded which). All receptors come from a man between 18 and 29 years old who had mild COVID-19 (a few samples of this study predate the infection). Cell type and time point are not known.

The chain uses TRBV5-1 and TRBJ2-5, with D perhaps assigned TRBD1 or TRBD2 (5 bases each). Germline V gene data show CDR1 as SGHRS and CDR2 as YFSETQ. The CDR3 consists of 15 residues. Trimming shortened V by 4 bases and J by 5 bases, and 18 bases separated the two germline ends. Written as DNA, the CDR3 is TGCGCCAGCAGCATAGGGACGGACTGGGGGGAGACCCAGTACTTC. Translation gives CASSIGTDWGETQYF.

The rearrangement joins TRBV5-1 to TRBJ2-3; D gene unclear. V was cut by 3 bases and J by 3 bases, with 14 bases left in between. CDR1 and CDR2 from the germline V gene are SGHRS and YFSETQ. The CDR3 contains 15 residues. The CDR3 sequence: CASSSQGPRTDTQYF. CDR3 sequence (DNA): TGCGCCAGCAGCTCACAAGGCCCTAGGACAGATACGCAGTATTTT.

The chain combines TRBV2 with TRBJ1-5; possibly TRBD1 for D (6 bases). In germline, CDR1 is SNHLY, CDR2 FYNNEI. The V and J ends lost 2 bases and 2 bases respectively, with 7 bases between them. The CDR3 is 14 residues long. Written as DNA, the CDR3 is TGTGCCAGCAGTGAATACAGGGGCAATCAGCCCCAGCATTTT. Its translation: CASSEYRGNQPQHF.

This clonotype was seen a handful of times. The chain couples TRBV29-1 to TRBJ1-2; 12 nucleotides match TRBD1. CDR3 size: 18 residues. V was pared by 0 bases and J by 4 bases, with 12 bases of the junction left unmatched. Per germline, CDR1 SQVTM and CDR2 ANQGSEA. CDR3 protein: CSVEDYSSGTGGVYGYTF. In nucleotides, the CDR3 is TGCAGCGTTGAAGATTATTCGTCAGGGACAGGGGGCGTCTATGGCTACACCTTC.

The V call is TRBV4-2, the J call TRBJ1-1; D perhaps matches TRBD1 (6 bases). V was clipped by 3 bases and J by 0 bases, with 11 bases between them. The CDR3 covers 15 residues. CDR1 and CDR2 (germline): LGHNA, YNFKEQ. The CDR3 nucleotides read TGTGCCAGCAGCCACCCAGACAGGTTGAACACTGAAGCTTTCTTT. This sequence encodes CASSHPDRLNTEAFF.

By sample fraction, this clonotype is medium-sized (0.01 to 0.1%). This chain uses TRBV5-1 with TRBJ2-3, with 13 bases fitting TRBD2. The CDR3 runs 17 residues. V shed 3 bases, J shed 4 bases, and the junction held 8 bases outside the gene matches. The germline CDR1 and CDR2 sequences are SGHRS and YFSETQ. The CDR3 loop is CASSSLGTSGGADTQYF. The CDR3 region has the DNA TGCGCCAGCAGCTCTTTAGGTACTAGCGGGGGGGCAGATACGCAGTATTTT. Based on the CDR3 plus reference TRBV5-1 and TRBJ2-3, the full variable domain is KAGVTQTPRYLIKTRGQQVTLSCSPISGHRSVSWYQQTPGQGLQFLFEYFSETQRNKGNFPGRFSGRQFSNSRSEMNVSTLELGDSALYLCASSSLGTSGGADTQYFGPGTRLTVL.

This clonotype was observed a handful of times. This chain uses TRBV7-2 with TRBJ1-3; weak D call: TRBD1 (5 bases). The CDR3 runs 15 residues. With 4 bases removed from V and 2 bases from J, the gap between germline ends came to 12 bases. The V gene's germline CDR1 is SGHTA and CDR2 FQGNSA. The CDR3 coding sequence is TGTGCCAGCAGCTCTCCCCGGGGGACTGGAAACACCATATATTTT. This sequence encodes CASSSPRGTGNTIYF.

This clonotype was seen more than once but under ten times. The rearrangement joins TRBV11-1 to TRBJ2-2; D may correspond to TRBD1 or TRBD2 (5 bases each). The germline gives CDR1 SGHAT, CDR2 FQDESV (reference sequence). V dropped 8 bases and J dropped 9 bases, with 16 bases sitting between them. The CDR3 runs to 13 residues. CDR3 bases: TGTGCCAGCTCGGGACCTTCGACACGGGAGCTGTTTTTT. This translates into CASSGPSTRELFF.